This T cell receptor beta chain is from a study of blood T cells in healthy people across ages. This clonotype has more than one count but fewer than ten. Its specificity is not known. Primed by a sample-barcoded 5' primer and a J-beta primer mix, a second PCR proceeded for 7 to 11 cycles. Every individual sample yielded 2.5 million or more paired-end reads (each containing CDR3). One entry per CDR3 protein, called by TCRdb with MiXCR from the 5' RACE reads. The profile shows some 1.4 million distinct CDR3 sequences, roughly 40% of them singletons. Study-wide results and limits: Researchers report that TCR beta diversity correlated strongly with naive T cell percentage. Observed TCR beta diversity per million T cells went down as age went up. This fall followed a roughly linear course with age.

CDR1 is MNHEY, CDR2 SVGAGI, per germline. This CDR3 contains 15 residues. V shed 6 bases, J shed 6 bases, and the junction held 11 bases outside the gene matches. Sequenced sample: blood. The TCR comes from a woman younger than 35 in good health. This chain links TRBV6-5 with TRBJ2-1; 7 bases fit TRBD2. CDR3 in amino acids: CASRPGLVAANEQFF. DNA for the CDR3: TGTGCCAGCAGACCTGGACTAGTAGCGGCCAATGAGCAGTTCTTC.